This T cell receptor (beta chain) was found in a study of T-cell reconstitution after alpha-beta-depleted transplantation in children. This clonotype was counted many times. The V gene lost 1 base and the J gene lost 6 bases, with 9 bases spanning the gap. The CDR3 length is 13 residues. The authors prepared the TCRbeta library with unique molecular identifiers. TCRdb reprocessed the PCR reads with MiXCR, giving one entry per CDR3 protein. In the table there are about 230,000 distinct CDR3 sequences, about 12% of which are singletons. This material consisted of PBMCs from the stem cell graft donor, taken from the stem cell graft. This chain connects TRBV12-3 or TRBV12-4 to TRBJ1-2; unclear D gene. The source of this sequence is a human donor who donated a stem cell graft to a child with acute lymphoblastic leukemia. CDR3: CASSLVVKHGYTF. DNA for the CDR3: TGTGCCAGCAGTTTAGTCGTTAAGCATGGCTACACCTTC.